This T cell receptor (beta chain) stems from a study of T cell repertoires in cytomegalovirus infection. At the level of the study: Public TCR beta signatures indicated both CMV infection and matching HLA type.

Using its own MiXCR run on the reads, TCRdb lists one record per CDR3 protein. The data show about 320,000 distinct CDR3 sequences, more than 8% seen once. Points on this clonotype: Its target is not known.

Study-wide results and caveats: Totalled public TCR beta family frequency picked out people who carried CMV plus the relevant HLA. HLA-C-restricted CMV-specific TCR beta clonotypes were dominant in the ex vivo response.

Germline CDR1 reads MDHEN; CDR2 reads SYDVKM. V was pared by 8 bases and J by 0 bases, with 15 bases between. This CDR3 spans 15 amino acids. This receptor was identified in a human donor in good health (CMV status not recorded). Some clones in this sample may be carry-over from other donors' samples. Sequenced sample: PBMCs. The rearrangement uses TRBV28 and TRBJ2-3; D possibly uses TRBD1 or TRBD2 (5 bases each). For the CDR3, the DNA is TGTGCCAGCCCCCCGCCGGGGCGAAGCACAGATACGCAGTATTTT. Protein: CASPPPGRSTDTQYF.